This TCR beta chain was identified in a study of response to subunit inactivated influenza vaccine. On this clonotype itself: Its antigen is not identified.

Findings and caveats of the study: There was a suggestion from the authors that each seasonal influenza vaccination recruits few new T cells.

CDR1 is DFQATT, CDR2 SNEGSKA, per germline (reference sequence). This CDR3 region has 14 residues. Germline trimming cut 3 bases from V and 5 bases from J; bases unmatched to any gene: 10. TCRdb recomputed calls from the RT-PCR reads with MiXCR, one row per CDR3 protein. The data hold roughly 710,000 distinct CDR3 sequences, with 14% observed a single time. The V gene is TRBV20-1, the J gene TRBJ2-7; 7 nucleotides agree with TRBD2. Here the sequenced sample was PBMCs from blood, taken approximately 15 days before vaccination. The clonotype originates from a middle-aged man who received an inactivated influenza vaccine. The CDR3 loop reads CSARVPGAGDEQYF. The CDR3 nucleotides read TGCAGTGCTAGGGTCCCTGGGGCGGGGGACGAGCAGTACTTC.